This T cell receptor (beta chain) was sequenced in a study of pediatric ulcerative colitis. Trimming took off 3 bases at V and 6 bases at J, with 8 bases between the two ends. The germline V gene encodes CDR1 LNHNV and CDR2 YYDKDF (reference sequence). This CDR3 region has 13 residues. This table comes from immunoSEQ multiplex PCR, and its TCRdb copy is limited to in-frame clones, with some not included. Among about 36,000 clones listed, around 73% were seen once. The rectum was sampled with one to two pinch biopsies at colonoscopy. The sample was gut tissue. The source is a boy younger than 18 with moderate ulcerative colitis. The chain couples TRBV15 to TRBJ2-2; no definite D call. CDR3 protein: CATSRSIAGELFF. The CDR3 region has the DNA TGTGCCACCAGCAGGTCAATCGCCGGGGAGCTGTTTTTT.